This passage covers 2 T cell receptor beta chains from one sample sequenced in a study of blood T cell repertoires in COVID-19 (dated by TCRdb to between 2020 and 2021). The protocol used for the library was the immunoSEQ multiplex PCR assay. What TCRdb holds here is the immuneACCESS table cut down to in-frame rearrangements. Part of the clones is not present; checked against another copy, under half of the missing clones reflect an unresolved V gene, and the others are unexplained. Here the sample has 200,000 to 250,000 clones; 82% occur a single time. Together, the top ten hold 1.5% to 2% of the sample. Sequenced material: peripheral blood. Source of these receptors: a woman over 75 with acute or convalescent COVID-19.

This clone was counted a few times. The chain employs TRBV2 and TRBJ1-1, with TRBD1 identical over 7 bases. This CDR3 spans 12 amino acids. V trimming: 7 bases; J trimming: 4 bases; junction bases outside the gene matches: 3. The germline gives CDR1 SNHLY, CDR2 FYNNEI. CDR3 coding DNA: TGTGCCAGCACGACAGGGTTCACTGAAGCTTTCTTT. Translating gives CASTTGFTEAFF.

J is TRBJ1-5 and V is TRBV7-3; D perhaps matches TRBD1 (6 bases). CDR1 SGHTA and CDR2 FQGTGA come from the germline V gene. The CDR3 has 13 amino acids. V was clipped by 5 bases and J by 6 bases, with 11 bases between them. CDR3 sequence reads: CASSPGHLQPQHF. CDR3 bases: TGTGCCAGCAGCCCGGGACACCTTCAGCCCCAGCATTTT.